Each of the 19 T cell receptor beta chains below was sequenced from the same sample in a study of regulatory T cells in long-lasting Graves disease. This sample's time point: persistent/refractory GD, antithyroid drugs over 5 years with positive TRAb. Construction of the TCR library relied on RNA isolated from PBMCs. Combining iRepertoire HTBI primers with Arm-PCR of CDR3 regions, the authors built TCR beta libraries. MiXCR, run by TCRdb on the multiplex PCR reads, gives a single entry per CDR3 protein. The sample yields roughly 450,000 distinct CDR3 sequences, less than 25% seen once. The starting material was peripheral blood mononuclear cells (PBMCs), obtained when the disease was refractory, from a patient treated with antithyroid drugs. These receptors originate from a female donor with Graves disease.

This clonotype occurred a few times. This sequence joins TRBV19 and TRBJ2-7; 7 positions agree with TRBD1. V dropped 4 bases and J dropped 3; count of bases not matched to a gene: 12. CDR1 is LNHDA and CDR2 is SQIVND in the germline V gene (reference sequence). The CDR3 extends over 16 amino acids. The CDR3 region has the DNA TGTGCCAGTAGTACCAGACCAGGGGGTGGGAGCTACGAGCAGTACTTC. Its protein is CASSTRPGGGSYEQYF.

A note on this clonotype: Its ends do not fully match the called genes, so a read error is possible. The chain employs TRBV9 and TRBJ1-2; possibly TRBD1 for D (5 bases). The CDR3 is made up of 12 amino acids. Germline CDR1 is SGDLS and CDR2 is YYNGEE. In nucleotides, the CDR3 is TGTACCAGCAGCCTAGACAGATATGGCTACACCTTC. It translates to CTSSLDRYGYTF.

This clonotype was counted at least ten times. This chain uses TRBV18 with TRBJ2-5; 11 positions match TRBD2. The CDR3 has 17 residues. Germline CDR1 and CDR2: KGHSH and LQKENI. The ends lost 2 bases at V and 5 bases at J; junction bases unmatched: 10. DNA of the CDR3: TGTGCCAGCTCACCAAGGAGAATAGCGGGAGGGTCGGAGACCCAGTACTTC. Amino acids: CASSPRRIAGGSETQYF.

This clonotype was seen repeatedly, ten times or more. This chain links TRBV28 with TRBJ1-2; D not resolved. Deletions cut 3 bases from V and 4 bases from J, with 9 bases between. This CDR3 contains 13 residues. Per germline, CDR1 MDHEN and CDR2 SYDVKM. The CDR3 is CASSFRTGYGYTF. The CDR3 bases are TGTGCCAGCAGTTTCAGGACGGGCTATGGCTACACCTTC.

This clonotype was observed at least ten times. The rearrangement joins TRBV20-1 to TRBJ2-7, with unresolved D. CDR1 and CDR2 (germline): DFQATT, SNEGSKA (reference sequence). This CDR3 region has 11 residues. Trimming stripped 3 bases from V and 4 bases from J, with 7 bases between. CDR3 coding DNA: TGCAGTGCTAGGGAGAAATACGAGCAGTACTTC. It translates to CSAREKYEQYF.

The rearrangement joins TRBV12-3 or TRBV12-4 to TRBJ2-1; D could derive from TRBD1 or TRBD2 (7 bases each). The CDR3 sequence is 16 residues long. With 4 bases removed from V and 0 bases from J, the gap between germline ends came to 13 bases. The CDR3 DNA follows: TGTGCCAGCAGTTACGCAGGGGGGGACTCCTACAATGAGCAGTTCTTC. Its translation is CASSYAGGDSYNEQFF.

This clonotype was observed at least ten times. The chain recombines TRBV27 with TRBJ2-5, with D possibly called TRBD1 or TRBD2 (5 bases each). From germline, CDR1 is MNHEY and CDR2 SMNVEV (reference sequence). CDR3 length equals 14 residues. With 6 bases removed from V and 5 bases from J, the gap between germline ends came to 16 bases. CDR3 region: CASSSFTGRETQYF. As DNA, the CDR3 is TGTGCCAGCAGCTCTTTCACGGGGCGCGAGACCCAGTACTTC.

This clonotype showed up many times. The CDR3 region is CASSELAGWGETQYF. The CDR3 DNA follows: TGTGCCAGCAGTGAGCTAGCGGGATGGGGGGAGACCCAGTACTTC. The chain uses TRBV2 and TRBJ2-5; TRBD2 aligns across 9 bases. Germline trimming cut 3 bases from V and 5 bases from J; bases unmatched to any gene: 7. The CDR3 is 15 amino acids. CDR1 and CDR2 (germline): SNHLY, FYNNEI.

The genes are TRBV20-1 and TRBJ2-5; TRBD2 might be the D (6 bases). Germline CDR1 DFQATT, CDR2 SNEGSKA (reference sequence). This CDR3 has 13 residues. V was cut by 3 bases and J by 1 base, with 9 bases left in between. CDR3: CSASSAGQETQYF. In DNA, the CDR3 is TGCAGTGCTAGCTCAGCGGGCCAAGAGACCCAGTACTTC.

This clonotype was counted ten times or more. This sequence joins TRBV6-1 and TRBJ2-5, with TRBD2 matching 11 bases. The V segment lost 7 bases and the J segment 5 bases; nucleotides outside the gene matches: 12. The CDR3 has 16 residues. The germline gives CDR1 MNHNS, CDR2 SASEGT. The CDR3 reads CASIWTSGSPGETQYF. CDR3 DNA sequence: TGTGCCAGCATCTGGACTAGCGGGTCGCCCGGCGAGACCCAGTACTTC.

Of note for this clonotype: It may be a read error: a sequence one base away is much more abundant. This chain connects TRBV28 to TRBJ1-4; D is ambiguous. The ends were cut back, 8 bases at V and 8 bases at J, with 24 bases in the middle. CDR1 and CDR2 (germline): MDHEN, SYDVKM. This CDR3 is 16 amino acids long. The CDR3 coding sequence is TGTGCCAGCTGTCGTAGCGGTAGTAGGGTGGAAGAAAAACTGTTTTTT. This encodes CASCRSGSRVEEKLFF.

With respect to this clonotype: An end of the junction does not agree with germline; a read error may underlie this. V usage is TRBV28 and J usage is TRBJ2-3, with D maybe TRBD2 (6 bases). CDR3 size: 16 residues. Per germline, CDR1 MDHEN and CDR2 SYDVKM. The CDR3 is CASSLVSRESTDTQYF. The DNA for the CDR3 is TGTGCCAGTAGTTTAGTCTCTCGGGAGAGCACAGATACGCAGTATTTT.

Turning to this clonotype: A much larger clone lies one base from this, so it may be a read error. The chain is built from TRBV2 and TRBJ2-7; possibly TRBD1 for D (5 bases). V lost 9 bases to trimming and J lost 0 bases, with 12 bases between them. CDR1 is SNHLY and CDR2 is FYNNEI in the germline V gene. This CDR3 spans 13 amino acids. CDR3 in DNA: TGTGCCAGTCTAGGCAGGGACTCCTACGAGCAGTACTTC. Its protein product is CASLGRDSYEQYF.

V and J are TRBV7-2 and TRBJ2-1; D is possibly TRBD1 (6 bases). The CDR3 length is 15 residues. The V gene lost 5 bases and the J gene lost 5 bases, with 16 bases spanning the gap. Germline V gives CDR1 SGHTA, CDR2 FQGNSA. The DNA of the CDR3 is TGTGCCAGCAGCCCGAGGTGGGGGCTAAACAATGAGCAGTTCTTC. Protein: CASSPRWGLNNEQFF.

This clonotype has just one count. The chain is built from TRBV9 and TRBJ1-1, with D tentatively TRBD1 (5 bases). Trimming took off 0 bases at V and 0 bases at J, with 18 bases between the two ends. The CDR3 has 18 amino acids. Germline V gene sequence: CDR1 SGDLS, CDR2 YYNGEE. CDR3 sequence reads: CASSVATPGPTMNTEAFF. The CDR3 DNA is TGTGCCAGCAGCGTAGCGACCCCGGGACCGACCATGAACACTGAAGCTTTCTTT.

A few counts support this clonotype. The rearrangement links TRBV6-5 to TRBJ2-6; D is undetermined. The CDR3 runs 17 residues. Trimming left V 2 bases short and J 0 bases short, with 11 bases between. Germline CDR1 and CDR2: MNHEY and SVGAGI. This CDR3 reads CASSYGLGSSGANVLTF. CDR3 nucleotide sequence: TGTGCCAGCAGTTACGGATTAGGGTCCTCTGGGGCCAACGTCCTGACTTTC.

This clonotype was recorded at least ten times. The rearrangement uses TRBV2 and TRBJ2-7; tentatively, D is TRBD1 (7 bases). Per germline, CDR1 SNHLY and CDR2 FYNNEI. V was pared by 11 bases and J by 1 base, with 18 bases between. This CDR3 is built from 14 residues. The CDR3 spells CAHRPAGGSYEQYF. The CDR3 region has the DNA TGTGCCCATCGTCCGGCAGGGGGGTCCTACGAGCAGTACTTC. The variable domain in full, completed from reference TRBV2 and TRBJ2-7, reads EPEVTQTPSHQVTQMGQEVILRCVPISNHLYFYWYRQILGQKVEFLVSFYNNEISEKSEIFDDQFSVERPDGSNFTLKIRSTKLEDSAMYFCAHRPAGGSYEQYFGPGTRLTVT.

This clonotype was found many times. This chain uses TRBV28 with TRBJ2-7, with 8 bases identical to TRBD2. Looked up from germline, CDR1 is MDHEN and CDR2 is SYDVKM. The CDR3 is 14 residues long. V was clipped by 7 bases and J by 2 bases; unmatched bases: 7. As DNA, the CDR3 is TGTGCCAGCAAGGCCCCTAGCGGGCCCTACGAGCAGTACTTC. This sequence encodes CASKAPSGPYEQYF.

This clonotype was seen repeatedly, ten times or more. The chain recombines TRBV12-3 or TRBV12-4 with TRBJ1-2; D gene uncertain. The CDR3 consists of 16 residues. Trimming took off 6 bases at V and 8 bases at J, with 25 bases between the two ends. CDR3 region: CASSSLIGGPLLGYTF. CDR3 sequence (DNA): TGTGCCAGCAGCTCCCTCATAGGTGGCCCCCTTTTGGGCTACACCTTC.